The T cell receptor beta chain described here comes from a study of blood T cell repertoires in COVID-19. Background on the study: Acute-phase and convalescent COVID-19 samples originated in the United States, Italy and Spain. Sources were T cells, B-cell-depleted T cells, or PBMCs; the material itself was cDNA or gDNA.

This clone was counted a single time. V lost 4 bases and J lost 8; bases outside the gene matches: 8. The CDR3 consists of 14 residues. CDR1 is SGHNT, CDR2 YYREEE, per germline (reference sequence). In the original analysis: Nucleated cell number was recorded as an estimate derived from reference gene primer amplification. Method: immunoSEQ multiplex PCR; TCRdb's copy keeps in-frame clones and lacks some. V and J calls and clone size are those listed in that table; D and trimming were worked out from the DNA. The sample consists of about 75,000 clones, 80% to 95% of them appearing once. The chain couples TRBV5-4 to TRBJ2-4, with TRBD2 identical over 8 bases. The receptor was derived from a human donor in a cohort sampled during active COVID-19. Material: peripheral blood. In nucleotides, the CDR3 is TGTGCCAGCAGCCTGCGGGGGGTGGGAGACATTCAGTACTTC. Protein: CASSLRGVGDIQYF.